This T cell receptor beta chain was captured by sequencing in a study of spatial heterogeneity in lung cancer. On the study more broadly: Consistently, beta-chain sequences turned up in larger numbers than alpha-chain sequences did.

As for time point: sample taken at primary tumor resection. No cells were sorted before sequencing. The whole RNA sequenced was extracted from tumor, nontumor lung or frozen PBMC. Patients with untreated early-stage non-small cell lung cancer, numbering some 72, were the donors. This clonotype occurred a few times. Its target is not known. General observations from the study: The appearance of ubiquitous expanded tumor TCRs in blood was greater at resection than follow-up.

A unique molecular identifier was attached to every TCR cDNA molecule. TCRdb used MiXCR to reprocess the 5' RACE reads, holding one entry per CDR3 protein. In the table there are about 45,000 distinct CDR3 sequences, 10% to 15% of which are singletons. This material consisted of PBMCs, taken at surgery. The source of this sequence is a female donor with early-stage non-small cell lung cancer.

CDR3 loop: CASAHQAGANGYTF. The CDR3, as DNA: TGTGCCTCCGCCCACCAGGCAGGAGCAAATGGCTACACCTTC. The J gene is TRBJ1-2, the V gene TRBV19; D call uncertain. The CDR3 contains 14 residues. The germline gives CDR1 LNHDA, CDR2 SQIVND (reference sequence). The germline V and J ends were trimmed by 11 bases and 6 bases, with 22 bases remaining between them.